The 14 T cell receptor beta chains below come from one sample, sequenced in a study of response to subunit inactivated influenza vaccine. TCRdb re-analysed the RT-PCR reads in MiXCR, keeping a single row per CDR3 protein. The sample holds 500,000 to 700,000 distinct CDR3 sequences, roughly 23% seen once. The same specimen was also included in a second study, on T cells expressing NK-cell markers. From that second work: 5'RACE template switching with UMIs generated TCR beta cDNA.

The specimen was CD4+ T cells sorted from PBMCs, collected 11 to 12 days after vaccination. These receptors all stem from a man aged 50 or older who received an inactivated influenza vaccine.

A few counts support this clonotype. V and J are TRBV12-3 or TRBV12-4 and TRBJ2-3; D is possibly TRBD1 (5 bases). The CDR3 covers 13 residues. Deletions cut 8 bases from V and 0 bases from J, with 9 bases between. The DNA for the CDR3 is TGTGCCAGCGCGACAGACAGCACAGATACGCAGTATTTT. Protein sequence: CASATDSTDTQYF.

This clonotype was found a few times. The CDR3 region is CASSLSAGGAEEQYF. The CDR3 DNA reads TGTGCCAGCAGCTTGTCCGCAGGGGGCGCGGAAGAGCAGTACTTC. V is TRBV7-9 and J is TRBJ2-7; 8 bases are a match to TRBD1. The CDR3 length is 15 residues. V shed 3 bases and J 7 bases; nucleotides not matched to a gene: 11. Germline V lookup: CDR1 SEHNR, CDR2 FQNEAQ (reference sequence).

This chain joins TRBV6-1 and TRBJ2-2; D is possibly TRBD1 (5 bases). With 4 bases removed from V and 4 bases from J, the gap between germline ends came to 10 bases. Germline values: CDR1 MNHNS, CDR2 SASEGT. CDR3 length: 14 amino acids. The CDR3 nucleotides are TGTGCCAGCAGTGCTTGGGGCCTCACCGGGGAGCTGTTTTTT. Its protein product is CASSAWGLTGELFF.

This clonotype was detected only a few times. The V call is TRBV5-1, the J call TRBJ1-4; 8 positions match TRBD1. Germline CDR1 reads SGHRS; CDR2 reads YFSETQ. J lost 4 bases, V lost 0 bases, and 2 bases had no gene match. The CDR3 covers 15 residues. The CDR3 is CASSLGTGLNEKLFF. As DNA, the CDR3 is TGCGCCAGCAGCTTGGGGACAGGGCTTAATGAAAAACTGTTTTTT.

The CDR3 protein is CASSLGGSDTDTQYF. The CDR3 coding sequence is TGTGCCAGCAGCTTGGGCGGGAGTGACACAGATACGCAGTATTTT. The rearrangement uses TRBV5-4 and TRBJ2-3, with 7 bases identical to TRBD2. Trimming removed 0 bases from V and 2 bases from J; junction bases left unmatched: 3. Germline CDR1 SGHNT, CDR2 YYREEE (reference sequence). CDR3 size: 15 residues.

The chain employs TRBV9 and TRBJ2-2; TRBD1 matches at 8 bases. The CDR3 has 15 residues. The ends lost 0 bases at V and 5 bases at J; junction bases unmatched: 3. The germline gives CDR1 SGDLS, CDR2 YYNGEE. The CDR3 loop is CASSVGQGATGELFF. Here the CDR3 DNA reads TGTGCCAGCAGCGTAGGGCAGGGGGCAACCGGGGAGCTGTTTTTT.

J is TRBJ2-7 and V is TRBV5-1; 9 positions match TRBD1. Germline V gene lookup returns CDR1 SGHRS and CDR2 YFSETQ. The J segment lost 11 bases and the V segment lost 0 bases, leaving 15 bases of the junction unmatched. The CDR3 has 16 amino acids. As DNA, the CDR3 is TGCGCCAGCAGCTTGGCCGGGGGACAGGGCATATTCCAGAAGTACTTC. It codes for CASSLAGGQGIFQKYF.

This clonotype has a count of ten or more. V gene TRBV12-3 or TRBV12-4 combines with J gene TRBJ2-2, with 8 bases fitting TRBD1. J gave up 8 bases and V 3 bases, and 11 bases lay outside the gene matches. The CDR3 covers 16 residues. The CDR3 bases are TGTGCCAGCAGTTTCGCCGGGACAGGTTTCTCTGGGGAGCTGTTTTTT. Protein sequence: CASSFAGTGFSGELFF.

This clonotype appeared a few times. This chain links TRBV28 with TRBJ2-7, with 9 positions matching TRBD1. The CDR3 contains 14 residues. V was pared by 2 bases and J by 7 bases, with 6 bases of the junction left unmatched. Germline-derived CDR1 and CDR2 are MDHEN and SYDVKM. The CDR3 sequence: CASSLPQGAREQYF. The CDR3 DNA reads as TGTGCCAGCAGTTTACCACAGGGGGCGCGGGAGCAGTACTTC.

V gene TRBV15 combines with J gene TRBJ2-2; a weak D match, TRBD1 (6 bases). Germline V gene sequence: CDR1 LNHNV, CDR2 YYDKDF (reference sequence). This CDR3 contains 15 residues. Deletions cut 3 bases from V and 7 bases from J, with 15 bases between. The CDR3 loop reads CATSRGNRAGGELFF. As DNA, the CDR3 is TGTGCCACCAGCAGGGGCAACAGGGCCGGCGGGGAGCTGTTTTTT.

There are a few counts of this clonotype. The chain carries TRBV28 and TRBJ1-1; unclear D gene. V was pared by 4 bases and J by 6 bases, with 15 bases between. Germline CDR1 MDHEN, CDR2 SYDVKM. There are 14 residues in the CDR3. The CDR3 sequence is CASSWKGAWAEAFF. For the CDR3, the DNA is TGTGCCAGCAGTTGGAAGGGCGCGTGGGCTGAAGCTTTCTTT.

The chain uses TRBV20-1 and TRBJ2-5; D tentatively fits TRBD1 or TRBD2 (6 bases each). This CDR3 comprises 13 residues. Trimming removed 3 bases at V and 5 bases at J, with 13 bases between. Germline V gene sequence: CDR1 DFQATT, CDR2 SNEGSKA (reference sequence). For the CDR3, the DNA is TGCAGTGCTAGTTCGGGGGCGCGGGAGACCCAGTACTTC. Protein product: CSASSGARETQYF.

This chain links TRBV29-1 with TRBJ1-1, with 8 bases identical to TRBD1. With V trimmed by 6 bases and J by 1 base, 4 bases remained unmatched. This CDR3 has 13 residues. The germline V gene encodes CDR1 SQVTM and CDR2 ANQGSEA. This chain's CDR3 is CSVVGTGNTEAFF. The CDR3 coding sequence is TGCAGCGTCGTTGGGACAGGGAACACTGAAGCTTTCTTT.

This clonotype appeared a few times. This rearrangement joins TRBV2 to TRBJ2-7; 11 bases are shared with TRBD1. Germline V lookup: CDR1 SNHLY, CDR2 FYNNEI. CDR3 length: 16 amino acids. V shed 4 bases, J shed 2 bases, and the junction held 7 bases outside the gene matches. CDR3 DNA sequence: TGTGCCAGCAGTGTAAGGACAGGGGGCGCCCCCTACGAGCAGTACTTC. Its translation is CASSVRTGGAPYEQYF.